This T cell receptor beta chain was profiled in a study of cytomegalovirus exposure and HLA in healthy donors. General study results and limits: Cytomegalovirus-associated status was assigned to about 160 TCR beta chains. Later work found most CMV-associated TCR beta chains apparently HLA-restricted. The dataset shows that most TCR sequences were rare, while some public TCRs occurred in many donors.

The PCR contained 60 Vbeta and 13 Jbeta primers. In the source study's methods: Later reanalysis found around 80 million unique TCR beta chains, 9 million to 12 million of them shared. Some clones are missing from TCRdb's copy, which holds only in-frame ones; the method was immunoSEQ multiplex PCR. D and trimming come from the DNA, and the V and J calls and clone size come from that table. This sample's table reports 90,000 to 120,000 clones. V gave up 1 base and J gave up 4 bases, with 9 bases separating them. Per germline, CDR1 SGHNT and CDR2 YYREEE (reference sequence). The CDR3 consists of 14 residues. Worth noting for this clone: What it binds is not known.

The chain recombines TRBV5-4 with TRBJ2-1; D possibly corresponds to TRBD1 (5 bases). The clonotype was recovered from a man aged 50-60 years in good health and CMV-seronegative. Sample: PBMCs. In DNA form, the CDR3 reads TGTGCCAGCAGCTTGTTCACAGGTTACAATGAGCAGTTCTTC. Amino acids: CASSLFTGYNEQFF.